This TCR beta chain came from a study of T cells after yellow fever vaccination. Overall study results and limits: Clonotypes found in both CD4 and CD8 compartments made up a small share.

The CDR3 loop spans 17 amino acids. Trimming cost V 3 bases and J 2 bases; bases outside gene matches: 10. Germline V gene sequence: CDR1 SGHRS, CDR2 YFSETQ. This clonotype was detected a few times. Its specificity is unknown. One entry per CDR3 protein results from TCRdb running MiXCR on the 5' RACE reads. Among more than 250,000 distinct CDR3 sequences, about 6.9% were seen once, and the ten largest hold roughly a sixth. The rearrangement joins TRBV5-1 to TRBJ2-1, with 8 bases aligning to TRBD2. The TCR comes from a man aged 18-30 years who received the YFV17D yellow fever vaccine. The input for sequencing was PBMCs, taken about 41 days after the first yellow fever vaccination. As DNA, the CDR3 is TGCGCCAGCAGCTGGGGGCCTACCGGGGGGGCCTACAATGAGCAGTTCTTC. Encoded protein: CASSWGPTGGAYNEQFF. Supplemented by reference TRBV5-1 and TRBJ2-1, the full variable domain reads KAGVTQTPRYLIKTRGQQVTLSCSPISGHRSVSWYQQTPGQGLQFLFEYFSETQRNKGNFPGRFSGRQFSNSRSEMNVSTLELGDSALYLCASSWGPTGGAYNEQFFGPGTRLTVL.